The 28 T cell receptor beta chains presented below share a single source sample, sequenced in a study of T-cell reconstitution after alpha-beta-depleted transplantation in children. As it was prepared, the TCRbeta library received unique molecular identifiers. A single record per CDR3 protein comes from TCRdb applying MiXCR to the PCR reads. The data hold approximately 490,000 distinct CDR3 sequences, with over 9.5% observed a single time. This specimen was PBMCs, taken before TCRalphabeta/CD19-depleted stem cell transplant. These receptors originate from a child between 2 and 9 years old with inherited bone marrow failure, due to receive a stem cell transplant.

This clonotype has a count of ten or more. CDR3 bases: TGTGCCAGCAGCCCCTCGTGGACAGGGAACACAGATACGCAGTATTTT. This sequence encodes CASSPSWTGNTDTQYF. The rearrangement links TRBV27 to TRBJ2-3; 8 bases agree with TRBD1. CDR1 is MNHEY, CDR2 SMNVEV, per germline (reference sequence). This CDR3 is 16 amino acids long. The ends lost 6 bases at V and 2 bases at J; junction bases unmatched: 10.

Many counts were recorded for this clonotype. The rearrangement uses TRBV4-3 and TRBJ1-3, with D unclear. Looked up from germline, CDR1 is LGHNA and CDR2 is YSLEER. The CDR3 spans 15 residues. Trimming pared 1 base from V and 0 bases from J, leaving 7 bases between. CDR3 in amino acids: CASSQVVSSGNTIYF. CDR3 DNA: TGCGCCAGCAGCCAAGTCGTGAGCTCTGGAAACACCATATATTTT.

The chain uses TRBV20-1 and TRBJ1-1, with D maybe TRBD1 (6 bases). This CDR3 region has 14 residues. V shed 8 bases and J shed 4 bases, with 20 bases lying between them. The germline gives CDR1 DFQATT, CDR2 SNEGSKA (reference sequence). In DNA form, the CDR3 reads TGCAGTCCCACCGGGGGGACATTGGGCACTGAAGCTTTCTTT. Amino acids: CSPTGGTLGTEAFF.

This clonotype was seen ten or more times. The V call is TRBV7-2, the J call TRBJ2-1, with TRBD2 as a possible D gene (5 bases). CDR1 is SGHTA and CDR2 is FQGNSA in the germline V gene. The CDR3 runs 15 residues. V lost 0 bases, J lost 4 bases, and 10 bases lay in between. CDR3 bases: TGTGCCAGCAGCTTAGCGATCGGACTGTACAATGAGCAGTTCTTC. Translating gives CASSLAIGLYNEQFF.

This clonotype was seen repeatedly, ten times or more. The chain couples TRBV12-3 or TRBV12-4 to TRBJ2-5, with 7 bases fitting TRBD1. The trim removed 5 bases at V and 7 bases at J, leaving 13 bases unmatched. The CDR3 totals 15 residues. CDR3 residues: CASSPDRLGRGTQYF. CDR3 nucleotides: TGTGCCAGCAGTCCGGACAGGTTGGGCAGGGGGACCCAGTACTTC.

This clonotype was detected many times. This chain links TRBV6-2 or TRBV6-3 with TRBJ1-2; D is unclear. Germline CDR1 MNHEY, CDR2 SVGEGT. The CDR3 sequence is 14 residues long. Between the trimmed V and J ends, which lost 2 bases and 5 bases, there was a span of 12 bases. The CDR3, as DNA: TGTGCCAGCAGTTACGGTTCTTCATGGTATGGCTACACCTTC. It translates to CASSYGSSWYGYTF.

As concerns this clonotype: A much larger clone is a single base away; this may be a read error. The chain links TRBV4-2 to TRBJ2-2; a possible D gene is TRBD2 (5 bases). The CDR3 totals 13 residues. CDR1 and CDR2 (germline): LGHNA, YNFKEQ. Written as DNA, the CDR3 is TGTGCCAGCAGCCAATCCCGGGCCGGGGAGCCGTTTTTT. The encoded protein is CASSQSRAGEPFF.

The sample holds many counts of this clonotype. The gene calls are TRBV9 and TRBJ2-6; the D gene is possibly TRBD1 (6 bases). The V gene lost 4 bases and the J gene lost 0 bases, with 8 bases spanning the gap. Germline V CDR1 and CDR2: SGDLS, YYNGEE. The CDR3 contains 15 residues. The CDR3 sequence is CASSKGVSGANVLTF. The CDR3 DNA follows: TGTGCCAGCAGCAAGGGGGTCTCTGGGGCCAACGTCCTGACTTTC.

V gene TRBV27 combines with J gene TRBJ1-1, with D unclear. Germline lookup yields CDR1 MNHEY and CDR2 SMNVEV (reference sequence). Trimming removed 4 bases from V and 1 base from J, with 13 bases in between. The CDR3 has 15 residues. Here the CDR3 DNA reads TGTGCCAGCAGTTCACCCAGGCCTGGGAACACTGAAGCTTTCTTT. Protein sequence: CASSSPRPGNTEAFF.

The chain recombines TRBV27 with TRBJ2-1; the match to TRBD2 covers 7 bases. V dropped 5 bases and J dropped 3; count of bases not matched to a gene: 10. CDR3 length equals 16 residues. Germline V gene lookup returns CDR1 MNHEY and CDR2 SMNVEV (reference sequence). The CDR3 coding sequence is TGTGCCAGCAGTCCCTCGCGGGAGACCCGCTACAATGAGCAGTTCTTC. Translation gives CASSPSRETRYNEQFF.

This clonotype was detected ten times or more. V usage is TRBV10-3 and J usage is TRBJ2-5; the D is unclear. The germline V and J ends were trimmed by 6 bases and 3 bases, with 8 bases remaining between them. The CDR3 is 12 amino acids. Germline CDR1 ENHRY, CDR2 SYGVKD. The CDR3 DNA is TGTGCCATCAGGAGTCCCGAAGAGACCCAGTACTTC. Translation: CAIRSPEETQYF.

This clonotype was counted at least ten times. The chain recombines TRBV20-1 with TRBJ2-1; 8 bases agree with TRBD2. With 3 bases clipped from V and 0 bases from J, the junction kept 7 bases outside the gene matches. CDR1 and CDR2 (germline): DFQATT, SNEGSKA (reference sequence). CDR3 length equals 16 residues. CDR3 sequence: CSARVLTSGSYNEQFF. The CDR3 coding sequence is TGCAGTGCTAGGGTCCTCACTAGCGGCTCCTACAATGAGCAGTTCTTC.

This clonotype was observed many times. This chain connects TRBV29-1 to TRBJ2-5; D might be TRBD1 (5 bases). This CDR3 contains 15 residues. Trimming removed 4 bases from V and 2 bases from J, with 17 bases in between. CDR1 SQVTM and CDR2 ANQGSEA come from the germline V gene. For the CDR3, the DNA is TGCAGCGTTGCCCCAAGGGGTGGATTGCAAGAGACCCAGTACTTC. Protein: CSVAPRGGLQETQYF. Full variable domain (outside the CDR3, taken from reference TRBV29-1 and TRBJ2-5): SAVISQKPSRDICQRGTSLTIQCQVDSQVTMMFWYRQQPGQSLTLIATANQGSEATYESGFVIDKFPISRPNLTFSTLTVSNMSPEDSSIYLCSVAPRGGLQETQYFGPGTRLLVL.

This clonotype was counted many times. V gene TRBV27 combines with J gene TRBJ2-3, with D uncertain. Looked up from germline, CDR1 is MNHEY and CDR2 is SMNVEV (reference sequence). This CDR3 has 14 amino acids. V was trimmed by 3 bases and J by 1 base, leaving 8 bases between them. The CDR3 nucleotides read TGTGCCAGCAGTTTGGACCGACGCACAGATACGCAGTATTTT. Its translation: CASSLDRRTDTQYF.

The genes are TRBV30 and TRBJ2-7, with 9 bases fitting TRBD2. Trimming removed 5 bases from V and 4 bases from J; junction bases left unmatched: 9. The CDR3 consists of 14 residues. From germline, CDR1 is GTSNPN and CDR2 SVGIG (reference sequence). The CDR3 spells CAWSIAGDGYEQYF. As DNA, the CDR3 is TGTGCCTGGTCGATAGCGGGAGATGGGTACGAGCAGTACTTC.

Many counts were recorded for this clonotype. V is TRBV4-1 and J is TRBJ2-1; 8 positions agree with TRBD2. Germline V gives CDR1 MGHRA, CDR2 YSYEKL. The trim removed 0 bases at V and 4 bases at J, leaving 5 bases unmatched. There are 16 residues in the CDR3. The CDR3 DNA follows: TGCGCCAGCAGCCAAGAGGGGACTAGTCCTTACAATGAGCAGTTCTTC. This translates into CASSQEGTSPYNEQFF.

CDR3 DNA: TGTGCCAGCACTGGGACTAGATACACAGATACGCAGTATTTT. As protein: CASTGTRYTDTQYF. The chain has TRBV2 and TRBJ2-3; 8 nucleotides agree with TRBD2. The V gene end was trimmed by 7 bases and the J gene end by 2 bases; junction bases not matched to a gene: 5. This CDR3 is 14 amino acids long. Germline V CDR1 and CDR2: SNHLY, FYNNEI.

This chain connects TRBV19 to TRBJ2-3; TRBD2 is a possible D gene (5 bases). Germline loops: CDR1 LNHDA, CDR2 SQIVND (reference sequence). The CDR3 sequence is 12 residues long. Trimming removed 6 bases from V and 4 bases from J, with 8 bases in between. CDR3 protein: CASSGNPDTQYF. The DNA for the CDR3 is TGTGCCAGTAGCGGGAACCCAGATACGCAGTATTTT. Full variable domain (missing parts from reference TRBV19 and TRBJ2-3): DGGITQSPKYLFRKEGQNVTLSCEQNLNHDAMYWYRQDPGQGLRLIYYSQIVNDFQKGDIAEGYSVSREKKESFPLTVTSAQKNPTAFYLCASSGNPDTQYFGPGTRLTVL.

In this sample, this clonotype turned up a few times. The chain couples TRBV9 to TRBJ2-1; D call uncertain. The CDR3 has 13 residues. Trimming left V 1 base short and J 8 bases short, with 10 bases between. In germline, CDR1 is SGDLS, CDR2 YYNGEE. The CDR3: CASSVYLGDEQFF. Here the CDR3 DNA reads TGTGCCAGCAGCGTATATCTAGGCGATGAGCAGTTCTTC.

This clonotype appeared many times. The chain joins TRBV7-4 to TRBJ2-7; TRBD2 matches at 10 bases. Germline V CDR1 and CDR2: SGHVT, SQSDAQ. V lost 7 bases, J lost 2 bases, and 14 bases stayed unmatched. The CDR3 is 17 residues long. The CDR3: CASTHLGLAEEAYEQYF. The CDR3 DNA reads TGTGCCAGCACCCACCTCGGACTAGCGGAAGAGGCCTACGAGCAGTACTTC.

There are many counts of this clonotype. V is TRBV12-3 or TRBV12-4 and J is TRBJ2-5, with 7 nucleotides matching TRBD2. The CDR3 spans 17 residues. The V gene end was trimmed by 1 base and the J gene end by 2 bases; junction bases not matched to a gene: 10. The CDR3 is CASSLGWGGRLQETQYF. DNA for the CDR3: TGTGCCAGCAGTTTAGGGTGGGGAGGGCGACTACAAGAGACCCAGTACTTC.

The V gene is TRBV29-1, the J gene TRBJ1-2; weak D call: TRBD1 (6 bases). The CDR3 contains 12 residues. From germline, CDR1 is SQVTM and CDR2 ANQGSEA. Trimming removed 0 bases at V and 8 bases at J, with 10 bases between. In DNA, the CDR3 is TGCAGCGTTGAAGAAGACAGGTCCGGCTACACCTTC. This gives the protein CSVEEDRSGYTF.

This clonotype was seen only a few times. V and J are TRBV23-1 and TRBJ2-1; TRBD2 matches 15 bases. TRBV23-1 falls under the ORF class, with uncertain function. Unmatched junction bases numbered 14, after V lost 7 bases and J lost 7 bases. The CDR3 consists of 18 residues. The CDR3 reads CASTRGTSGRLGKNEQFF. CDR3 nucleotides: TGCGCCAGCACTCGTGGGACTAGCGGGAGGCTAGGTAAAAATGAGCAGTTCTTC.

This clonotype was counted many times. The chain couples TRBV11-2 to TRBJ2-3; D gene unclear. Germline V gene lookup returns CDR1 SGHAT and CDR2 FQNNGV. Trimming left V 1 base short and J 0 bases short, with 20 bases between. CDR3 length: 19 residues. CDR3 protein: CASSLGSIWSSRSTDTQYF. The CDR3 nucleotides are TGTGCCAGCAGCTTAGGCAGTATTTGGAGCTCCCGTAGCACAGATACGCAGTATTTT.

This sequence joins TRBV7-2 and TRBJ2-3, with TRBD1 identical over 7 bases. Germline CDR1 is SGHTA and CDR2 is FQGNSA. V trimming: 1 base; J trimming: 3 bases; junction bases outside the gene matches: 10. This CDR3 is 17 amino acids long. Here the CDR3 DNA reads TGTGCCAGCAGCTTAGTTTCCTGGTACAGGGGAACAGATACGCAGTATTTT. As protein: CASSLVSWYRGTDTQYF.

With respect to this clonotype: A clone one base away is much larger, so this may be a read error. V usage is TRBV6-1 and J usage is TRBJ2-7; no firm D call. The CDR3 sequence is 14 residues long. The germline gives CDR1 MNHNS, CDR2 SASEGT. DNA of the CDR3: TGTGCCACCGACCCGACTGGTGAGCTCTACCAGCAGTACTTC. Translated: CATDPTGELYQQYF.

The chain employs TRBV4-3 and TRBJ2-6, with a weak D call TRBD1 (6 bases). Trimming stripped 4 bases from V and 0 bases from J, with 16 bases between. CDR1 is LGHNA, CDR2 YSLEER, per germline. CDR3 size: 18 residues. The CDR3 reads CASSRASRGPSGANVLTF. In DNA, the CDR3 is TGCGCCAGCAGCCGGGCGAGCAGGGGTCCCTCTGGGGCCAACGTCCTGACTTTC.

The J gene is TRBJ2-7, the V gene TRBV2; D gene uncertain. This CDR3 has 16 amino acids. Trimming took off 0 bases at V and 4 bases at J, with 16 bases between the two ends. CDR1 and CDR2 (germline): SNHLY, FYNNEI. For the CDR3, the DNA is TGTGCCAGCAGTGAAGCGCCCAGCCTCCCCCCTTACGAGCAGTACTTC. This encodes CASSEAPSLPPYEQYF.